A selection of T cell receptor beta chains follows, all from one sample in a study of technical replicates of blood from several donors. Measured with immunoSEQ multiplex PCR; TCRdb has only the in-frame clones, and not every one. The table lists approximately 12,000 clones, approximately 94% of them singletons. The material sequenced was PBMCs. The receptor source for this set is a human donor in good health. Each CDR3 is given with its conserved first and last residue. A D gene is named only where the DNA matches it firmly. The size field is filled for only some rows; it gives once, few, many or a size class.

v_gene	d_gene	abundance	j_gene	CDR3nt	CDR3aa
TRBV5-1	NA	NA	TRBJ2-7	TGCGCCAGCAGCTTGGCCGGACAGTATCTCTACGAGCAGTACTTC	CASSLAGQYLYEQYF
TRBV11-2	NA	NA	TRBJ2-1	TGTGCCAGCAGCTTAATCTTAACAGGCTCCTACAATGAGCAGTTCTTC	CASSLILTGSYNEQFF
TRBV4-1	TRBD1	NA	TRBJ2-4	TGCGCCAGCAGCCAAGACGAGACAGGGGGGAACATTCAGTACTTC	CASSQDETGGNIQYF
TRBV7-2	NA	NA	TRBJ2-1	TGTGCCAGCAGCGCATATCAGAAAGAGCAGTTCTTC	CASSAYQKEQFF
TRBV6-5	TRBD2	NA	TRBJ2-1	TGTGCCAGCAGGGGGAGCGGGAGATACAATGAGCAGTTCTTC	CASRGSGRYNEQFF
TRBV11-1	TRBD1	NA	TRBJ2-7	TGTGCCAGCAGCTTAACGGACAGGGCCCACGAGCAGTACTTC	CASSLTDRAHEQYF
TRBV7-8	TRBD1	NA	TRBJ1-2	TGTGCCAGCAGCTTAGAGGGACAGGGGTCTGGCTACACCTTC	CASSLEGQGSGYTF
TRBV10-2	NA	NA	TRBJ1-1	TGCGCCAGCAGTGTTCGGAGCAACACTGAAGCTTTCTTT	CASSVRSNTEAFF
TRBV18	NA	once	TRBJ1-1	TGTGCCAGCTCACCACCGGGGGCGGATTGGAACACTGAAGCTTTCTTT	CASSPPGADWNTEAFF
TRBV18	NA	NA	TRBJ2-3	TGTGCCAGCTCCTCCAGAAACACAGATACGCAGTATTTT	CASSSRNTDTQYF
TRBV7-9	NA	NA	TRBJ2-3	TGTGCCAGCAGTCCGGCGGGGGCCCTCGGAGATACGCAGTATTTT	CASSPAGALGDTQYF
TRBV30	NA	NA	TRBJ1-5	TGTGCCTGGGTCCAACTAGACCCCCTCGGGGGAAGGGGCCCCCAGCATTTT	CAWVQLDPLGGRGPQHF
TRBV20-1	TRBD1	NA	TRBJ2-5	TGCAGTGCTGGACAGGAAGAGACCCAGTACTTC	CSAGQEETQYF
TRBV7-2	NA	NA	TRBJ2-1	TGTGCCAGCAGCCCAGGGCGGGATTATGAGCAGTTCTTC	CASSPGRDYEQFF
TRBV6-4	TRBD2	NA	TRBJ2-3	TGTGCCAGCAGCCTACTAGCGGGAGGTTCAGATACGCAGTATTTT	CASSLLAGGSDTQYF
TRBV7-2	NA	NA	TRBJ2-5	TGTGCCAGCAGCTTAGGGGCTAGGGGCGGCGCCGAGACCCAGTACTTC	CASSLGARGGAETQYF
TRBV6-5	NA	NA	TRBJ2-1	TGTGCCAGCAGCATCGGGACTGGGGCTTACAATGAGCAGTTCTTC	CASSIGTGAYNEQFF
TRBV27	NA	NA	TRBJ1-2	TGTGCCAGCAGGGGGGCGGCCTATGGCTACACCTTC	CASRGAAYGYTF
TRBV6-1	NA	NA	TRBJ2-2	TGTGCCAGCAGTGGACAGAACACCGGGGAGCTGTTTTTT	CASSGQNTGELFF
TRBV5-1	TRBD2	NA	TRBJ2-2	TGCGCCAGTCGTAGTCTAGCGGGAGACACCGGGGAGCTGTTTTTT	CASRSLAGDTGELFF
TRBV28	NA	NA	TRBJ2-1	TGTGCCAGCAGTTTATTTGGGCAGGCAGCCTACAATGAGCAGTTCTTC	CASSLFGQAAYNEQFF
TRBV5-8	TRBD1	NA	TRBJ1-5	TGTGCCAGCAGCGGAAAGACAGGGAATCAGCCCCAGCATTTT	CASSGKTGNQPQHF
TRBV27	NA	few	TRBJ2-2	TGTGCCAGCAGTTCTACAGGGTTAGCCGGGGAGCTGTTTTTT	CASSSTGLAGELFF
TRBV28	NA	NA	TRBJ1-1	TGTGCCACATACAGGAACACTGAAGCTTTCTTT	CATYRNTEAFF
TRBV7-8	NA	NA	TRBJ2-1	TGTGCCAGCAGCCCCAGAATAGGGGCCCTGAACAATGAGCAGTTCTTC	CASSPRIGALNNEQFF
TRBV12-5	TRBD2	NA	TRBJ2-5	TGTGCTAGTGGTTTTCATGCTCGACAGGTTAGCGGGACGGAGGAGACCCAGTACTTC	CASGFHARQVSGTEETQYF
TRBV10-2	TRBD1	NA	TRBJ1-5	TGCGCCAGCAGTGTTGGACAGGGGTGGCAGCCCCAGCATTTT	CASSVGQGWQPQHF
TRBV5-1	TRBD2	NA	TRBJ2-3	TGCGCCAGCAGCCCCACTAGCGGGCCGGGCACTACGCAGTATTTT	CASSPTSGPGTTQYF
TRBV28	TRBD1	NA	TRBJ1-2	TGTGCCAGCAGCTACGTAGGGACAGAAAGTCTCTATGGCTACACCTTC	CASSYVGTESLYGYTF
TRBV6-1	NA	NA	TRBJ2-7	TGTGCCAGCAGTGAAGAGATGCGGTCAGGAGGGCTTCGGCAGTACTTC	CASSEEMRSGGLRQYF
TRBV11-3	NA	NA	TRBJ1-2	TGTGCCAGCAGCTTAGCAGGGAACTATGGCTACACCTTC	CASSLAGNYGYTF
TRBV7-8	TRBD2	NA	TRBJ2-2	TGTGCCAGCAGCTTAGCGGGAGGGCTCACCGGGGAGCTGTTTTTT	CASSLAGGLTGELFF
TRBV29-1	NA	few	TRBJ1-1	TGCAGCGTTGAGACAGATCGTGAAGCTTTCTTT	CSVETDREAFF
TRBV30	TRBD1	NA	TRBJ2-5	TGTGCCTGGAGTCTGGGACAGCAAGAGACCCAGTACTTC	CAWSLGQQETQYF
TRBV7-7	NA	NA	TRBJ2-3	TGTGCCAGCAGCCCCCGACTGAGCACAGATACGCAGTATTTT	CASSPRLSTDTQYF
TRBV7-9	TRBD1	NA	TRBJ2-1	TGTGCCAGCAGCCGCGCCGGGACAGGGAACTTCGATGAGCAGTTCTTC	CASSRAGTGNFDEQFF
TRBV6-1	TRBD2	once	TRBJ2-3	TGTTCCAGCAGTCCGACTAGCGGGAACACAGATACGCAGTATTTT	CSSSPTSGNTDTQYF
TRBV9	TRBD1	NA	TRBJ2-7	TGTGCCAGCAGCGTAGGACAGGGAATGGCCTACGAGCAGTACTTC	CASSVGQGMAYEQYF
TRBV19	TRBD2	NA	TRBJ2-1	TGTGCCAGTAGTATATCGGGACTAGCGGGAGGGTGGAATGAGCAGTTCTTC	CASSISGLAGGWNEQFF
TRBV5-1	NA	NA	TRBJ1-4	TGCGCCAGCAGCTTGGACGCGGAATCGAATGAAAAACTGTTTTTT	CASSLDAESNEKLFF
TRBV6-5	TRBD1	NA	TRBJ2-7	TGTGCCAGCAGTCCGATGACAGGGGGTTACTTC	CASSPMTGGYF
TRBV6-1	NA	NA	TRBJ2-7	TGTGCCAGCAGTGAACGGGCAGGGGTCGTGGGGGAGCAGTACTTC	CASSERAGVVGEQYF
TRBV5-4	TRBD2	NA	TRBJ2-7	TGTGCCAGCAGCTTGGAGGCAAGCGGGGTCTACGAGCAGTACTTC	CASSLEASGVYEQYF
TRBV5-1	TRBD1	NA	TRBJ2-7	TGCGCCAGCAGCTCCCGGCGCGGGACAGGGGGCTGGGAGCAGTACTTC	CASSSRRGTGGWEQYF
TRBV19	TRBD1	NA	TRBJ1-1	TGTGCCAGTAGCCCACAGGGGGCGAACACTGAAGCTTTCTTT	CASSPQGANTEAFF
TRBV10-3	TRBD2	once	TRBJ2-1	TGTGCCATCAACAGAGGACTAGCGGGAGAGATTGAGCAGTTCTTC	CAINRGLAGEIEQFF
TRBV11-1	NA	NA	TRBJ2-2	TGTGCCAGCAGCCCTCAAGCCGGGGTGAACACCGGGGAGCTGTTTTTT	CASSPQAGVNTGELFF
TRBV30	NA	NA	TRBJ1-1	TGTGCCTGGAATTGGGGGCTCGGCACTGAAGCTTTCTTT	CAWNWGLGTEAFF
TRBV7-8	TRBD2	once	TRBJ2-3	TGTGCCAGCAGCTTAGCGATAACGGGAGGGCCTATGGATACGCAGTATTTT	CASSLAITGGPMDTQYF
TRBV5-6	TRBD1	NA	TRBJ2-7	TGTGCCAGCAGCTTCTTAATGACAGGGGGGTATGACGAGCAGTACTTC	CASSFLMTGGYDEQYF
TRBV7-9	NA	once	TRBJ2-7	TGTGCCAGCAGCTTACTTAGCGGACCCTACGAGCAGTACTTC	CASSLLSGPYEQYF
TRBV6-4	TRBD1	NA	TRBJ2-2	TGTGCCAGCAGTGAAGGGGGACAGGGCATTACCGGGGAGCTGTTTTTT	CASSEGGQGITGELFF
TRBV28	NA	once	TRBJ2-5	TGTGCCAGCAAGGAGGGCAGGGGGTACCAAGAGACCCAGTACTTC	CASKEGRGYQETQYF
TRBV7-2	TRBD1	NA	TRBJ1-5	TGTGCCAGCAGCTTAGCGGTGCAGGGGGTGATCAATCAGCCCCAGCATTTT	CASSLAVQGVINQPQHF
TRBV7-9	TRBD1	once	TRBJ1-1	TGTGCCAGCAGCGCCCGTGGGACAGGTAACACTGAAGCTTTCTTT	CASSARGTGNTEAFF
TRBV9	NA	once	TRBJ1-2	TGTGCCAGCAGCGTAGGCAGGAACTATGGCTACACCTTC	CASSVGRNYGYTF
TRBV5-4	NA	NA	TRBJ1-2	TGTGCCAGCAGCTCGGACTTTCTGGGCTACACCTTC	CASSSDFLGYTF
TRBV9	NA	NA	TRBJ2-6	TGTGCCAGCAGCCGAGACGACACAGCCGGGGCCAACGTCCTGACTTTC	CASSRDDTAGANVLTF
TRBV6-4	NA	NA	TRBJ2-2	TGTGCCAGCAGTGACTCACAGGCCACCGGGGAGCTGTTTTTT	CASSDSQATGELFF
TRBV19	NA	NA	TRBJ1-5	TGTGCCAGTAGTATGGCGGCAGGGCGGGATAATCAGCCCCAGCATTTT	CASSMAAGRDNQPQHF